The 18 T cell receptor beta chains presented below share a single source sample, sequenced in a study of T cell repertoires in aging, cancer and after chemotherapy. Amplification of TCR beta used genomic DNA extracted from peripheral blood. A mixed TRB-A/B primer pool amplified rearranged TRB by multiplex touch-down PCR. TCRdb re-called the multiplex PCR reads through MiXCR, storing one row per CDR3 protein. The table includes about 13,000 distinct CDR3 sequences, 20% to 30% detected once. Sequenced: blood. Receptors originate from a human donor in good health.

The sample holds a few counts of this clonotype. The genes are TRBV5-6 and TRBJ2-2; D remains unclear. CDR3 length: 11 amino acids. V was shortened by 4 bases and J by 4 bases, with 2 bases between the two germline ends. CDR1 and CDR2 from the germline V gene are SGHDT and YYEEEE. CDR3 sequence reads: CASSRTGELFF. The DNA of the CDR3 is TGTGCCAGCAGCCGCACCGGGGAGCTGTTTTTT. The entire variable domain, with the rest obtained from reference TRBV5-6 and TRBJ2-2, is as follows: DAGVTQSPTHLIKTRGQQVTLRCSPKSGHDTVSWYQQALGQGPQFIFQYYEEEERQRGNFPDRFSGHQFPNYSSELNVNALLLGDSALYLCASSRTGELFFGEGSRLTVL.

This chain joins TRBV6-2 or TRBV6-3 and TRBJ1-1, with 7 bases identical to TRBD1. The CDR3 totals 15 residues. Per the germline V gene, CDR1 is MNHEY and CDR2 is SVGEGT. J lost 1 base, V lost 4 bases, and 6 bases had no gene match. CDR3 residues: CASSSRGYRNTEAFF. In DNA, the CDR3 is TGTGCCAGCAGTTCCAGGGGGTATCGGAACACTGAAGCTTTCTTT.

This clonotype was observed a handful of times. This chain links TRBV6-2 or TRBV6-3 with TRBJ1-4, with D possibly matching TRBD1 (5 bases). V shed 0 bases and J shed 8 bases, with 13 bases lying between them. The CDR3 length is 15 residues. Germline CDR1 and CDR2: MNHEY and SVGEGT. Here the CDR3 reads CASSYSRGVREKLFF. The DNA for the CDR3 is TGTGCCAGCAGTTACTCGCGGGGGGTCCGCGAAAAACTGTTTTTT.

This clonotype qualifies as medium-sized. This sequence joins TRBV29-1 and TRBJ1-1; 8 nucleotides agree with TRBD1. CDR1 and CDR2 (germline): SQVTM, ANQGSEA. The CDR3 is 12 residues long. CDR3 region: CSAPDRATEAFF. The DNA for the CDR3 is TGCAGTGCCCCGGACAGGGCCACTGAAGCTTTCTTT.

The genes are TRBV5-1 and TRBJ1-3; unclear D gene. The germline gives CDR1 SGHRS, CDR2 YFSETQ. The CDR3 contains 15 residues. V gave up 5 bases and J gave up 0 bases, with 12 bases separating them. Here the CDR3 DNA reads TGCGCCAGCAGACCCCCAGGAGTCTCTGGAAACACCATATATTTT. It translates to CASRPPGVSGNTIYF.

This clonotype came up a few times. V and J are TRBV5-5 and TRBJ1-4; 8 bases fit TRBD1. This CDR3 region has 17 residues. The V gene end was trimmed by 2 bases and the J gene end by 1 base; junction bases not matched to a gene: 7. CDR1 SGHKS and CDR2 YYEKEE come from the germline V gene (reference sequence). CDR3 sequence reads: CASSFKFGQGTNEKLFF. CDR3 DNA sequence: TGTGCCAGCAGCTTCAAGTTCGGACAGGGAACTAATGAAAAACTGTTTTTT.

The gene calls are TRBV5-1 and TRBJ1-1; no clear D. The germline V and J ends were trimmed by 4 bases and 2 bases, with 9 bases remaining between them. The CDR3 is 13 residues long. CDR1 is SGHRS, CDR2 YFSETQ, per germline. CDR3: CASSPASNTEAFF. DNA for the CDR3: TGCGCCAGCAGCCCAGCTTCTAACACTGAAGCTTTCTTT.

This clonotype was seen a few times. The DNA for the CDR3 is TGTGCCAGCAGCTTACAACAGGGGCCCGGAAACACCATATATTTT. Translation: CASSLQQGPGNTIYF. This chain uses TRBV7-6 with TRBJ1-3; 7 bases are a match to TRBD1. The CDR3 consists of 15 residues. Germline V lookup: CDR1 SGHVS, CDR2 FNYEAQ. With V trimmed by 2 bases and J by 4 bases, 5 bases remained unmatched.

The V call is TRBV2, the J call TRBJ1-4; 8 positions agree with TRBD1. The germline V gene has CDR1 SNHLY and CDR2 FYNNEI. J gave up 2 bases and V 7 bases, and 6 bases lay outside the gene matches. The CDR3 sequence is 15 residues long. CDR3 sequence (DNA): TGTGCCAGCAAGACAGGGGATAGGACTAATGAAAAACTGTTTTTT. Protein: CASKTGDRTNEKLFF.

This clonotype appeared a few times. The CDR3 region is CASSSPGFQGYTF. The CDR3 DNA sequence: TGTGCCAGCAGTTCGCCAGGGTTTCAGGGCTACACCTTC. The rearrangement uses TRBV28 and TRBJ1-2; tentative D call: TRBD1 (5 bases). The CDR3 is 13 residues long. Germline V gives CDR1 MDHEN, CDR2 SYDVKM. The ends were cut back, 4 bases at V and 8 bases at J, with 14 bases in the middle.

This clonotype was counted a few times. J is TRBJ2-3 and V is TRBV6-5, with D maybe TRBD1 (5 bases). This CDR3 has 15 residues. Germline V gives CDR1 MNHEY, CDR2 SVGAGI. V shed 5 bases and J shed 1 base, with 13 bases lying between them. This CDR3 reads CASSVTVPGTDTQYF. The CDR3 DNA reads TGTGCCAGCAGTGTGACAGTCCCAGGCACAGATACGCAGTATTTT.

The chain carries TRBV6-4 and TRBJ1-1, with D perhaps matching TRBD1 (5 bases). Between the trimmed V and J ends, which lost 6 bases and 3 bases, there was a span of 11 bases. The germline CDR1 and CDR2 sequences are MRHNA and SNTAGT. The CDR3 length is 13 residues. This CDR3 reads CASRDTGDTEAFF. In DNA, the CDR3 is TGTGCCAGCAGGGACACGGGAGACACTGAAGCTTTCTTT.

This chain connects TRBV20-1 to TRBJ2-3; D tentatively fits TRBD1 or TRBD2 (5 bases each). The CDR3 consists of 17 residues. CDR1 and CDR2 from the germline V gene are DFQATT and SNEGSKA (reference sequence). V was pared by 2 bases and J by 1 base, with 19 bases between. CDR3 loop: CSARNFSRGRGTDTQYF. CDR3 nucleotides: TGCAGTGCTAGAAATTTCTCCCGGGGCAGGGGCACAGATACGCAGTATTTT.

This clonotype was observed a handful of times. The J gene is TRBJ1-3, the V gene TRBV20-1; D remains unclear. The length of the CDR3 is 13 residues. The germline V gene has CDR1 DFQATT and CDR2 SNEGSKA (reference sequence). Trimming took off 3 bases at V and 4 bases at J, with 10 bases between the two ends. CDR3: CSASWEGGNTIYF. CDR3 DNA: TGCAGTGCTAGTTGGGAAGGGGGAAACACCATATATTTT.

This clonotype showed up just a few times. For the CDR3, the DNA is TGTGCCAGCTCACCATGGAAGGGGGGGCAAGAGACCCAGTACTTC. It codes for CASSPWKGGQETQYF. V gene TRBV18 combines with J gene TRBJ2-5, with D perhaps TRBD2 (7 bases). The length of the CDR3 is 15 residues. Germline lookup yields CDR1 KGHSH and CDR2 LQKENI. The V end was cut by 2 bases, the J end by 2 bases, with 12 bases between.

By share, this clonotype ranks as medium-sized. The chain combines TRBV19 with TRBJ1-1; tentative D call: TRBD1 (5 bases). The CDR3 contains 16 residues. V was cut by 4 bases and J by 1 base, with 16 bases left in between. CDR1 and CDR2 (germline): LNHDA, SQIVND (reference sequence). The CDR3 here is CASSTIAGYTNTEAFF. The CDR3 DNA follows: TGTGCCAGTAGTACTATCGCAGGGTATACGAACACTGAAGCTTTCTTT.

This clonotype is classed as medium-sized (0.01 to 0.1%). The chain couples TRBV19 to TRBJ1-1; D remains ambiguous. There are 11 residues in the CDR3. Germline CDR1 LNHDA, CDR2 SQIVND (reference sequence). V shed 7 bases and J shed 11 bases, with 14 bases lying between them. CDR3 sequence reads: CASTQRGSAFF. The CDR3 DNA follows: TGTGCCAGTACCCAAAGAGGTTCGGCTTTCTTT.

In its sample, this clonotype is medium-sized. The chain recombines TRBV30 with TRBJ1-2; no definite D call. Germline CDR1 is GTSNPN and CDR2 is SVGIG (reference sequence). Between the trimmed V and J ends, which lost 2 bases and 3 bases, there was a span of 16 bases. The CDR3 contains 15 residues. This CDR3 reads CAWSRMRWEDYGYTF. In nucleotides, the CDR3 is TGTGCCTGGAGTAGGATGAGGTGGGAGGACTATGGCTACACCTTC.